Sequencing of this T cell receptor beta chain was carried out in a study of T cell responses to AZD1222 COVID-19 vaccine. The repertoire was sequenced with immunoSEQ multiplex PCR; TCRdb's copy has only in-frame clones and lacks some. The sample shows more than 75,000 clones, almost 90% of them seen only once. Trimming removed 6 bases from V and 5 bases from J, with 17 bases in between. The germline gives CDR1 MNHEY, CDR2 SVGEGT. The CDR3 is 14 amino acids. The chain carries TRBV6-2 or TRBV6-3 and TRBJ2-7; the D gene is possibly TRBD2 (6 bases). This TCR was recovered from an adult in good health. The starting material was peripheral blood, obtained on day 0 of AZD1222 vaccination. CDR3 nucleotides: TGTGCCAGCAGCACCGGGACTTACCCCGACGAGCAGTACTTC. Translating it yields CASSTGTYPDEQYF.